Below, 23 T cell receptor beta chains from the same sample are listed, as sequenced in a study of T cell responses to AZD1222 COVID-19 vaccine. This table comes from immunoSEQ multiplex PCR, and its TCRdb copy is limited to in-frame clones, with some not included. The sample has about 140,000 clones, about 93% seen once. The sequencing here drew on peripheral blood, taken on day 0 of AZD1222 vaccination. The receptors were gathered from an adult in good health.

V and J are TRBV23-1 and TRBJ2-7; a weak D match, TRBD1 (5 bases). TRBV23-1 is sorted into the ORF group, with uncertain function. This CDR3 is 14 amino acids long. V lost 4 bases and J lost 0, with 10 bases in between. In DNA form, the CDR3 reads TGCGCCAGCAGTCCGTCAGGGAACTCCTACGAGCAGTACTTC. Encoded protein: CASSPSGNSYEQYF.

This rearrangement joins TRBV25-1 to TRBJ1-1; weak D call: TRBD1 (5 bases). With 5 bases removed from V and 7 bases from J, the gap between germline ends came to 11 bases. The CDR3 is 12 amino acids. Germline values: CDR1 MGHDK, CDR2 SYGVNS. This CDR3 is CASSLGVGEAFF. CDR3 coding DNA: TGTGCCAGCAGTTTAGGGGTGGGTGAAGCTTTCTTT.

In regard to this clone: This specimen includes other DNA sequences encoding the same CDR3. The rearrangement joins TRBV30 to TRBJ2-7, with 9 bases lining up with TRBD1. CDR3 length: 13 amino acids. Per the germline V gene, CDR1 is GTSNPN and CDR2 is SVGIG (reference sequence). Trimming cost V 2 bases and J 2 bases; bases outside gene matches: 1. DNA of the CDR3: TGTGCCTGGAGTTGGGACAGGGCCTACGAGCAGTACTTC. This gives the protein CAWSWDRAYEQYF.

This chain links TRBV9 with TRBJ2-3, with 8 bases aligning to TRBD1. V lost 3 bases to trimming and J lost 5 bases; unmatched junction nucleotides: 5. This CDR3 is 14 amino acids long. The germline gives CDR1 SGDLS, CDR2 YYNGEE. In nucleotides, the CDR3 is TGTGCCAGCAGCGCATTGACAGGGGAAGATACGCAGTATTTT. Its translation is CASSALTGEDTQYF.

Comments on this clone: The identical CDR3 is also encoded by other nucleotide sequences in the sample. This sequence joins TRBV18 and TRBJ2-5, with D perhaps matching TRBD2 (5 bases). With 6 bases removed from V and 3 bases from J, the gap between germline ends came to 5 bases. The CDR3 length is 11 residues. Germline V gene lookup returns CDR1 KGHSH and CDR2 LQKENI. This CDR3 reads CASSREETQYF. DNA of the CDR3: TGTGCCAGCTCGCGGGAAGAGACCCAGTACTTC.

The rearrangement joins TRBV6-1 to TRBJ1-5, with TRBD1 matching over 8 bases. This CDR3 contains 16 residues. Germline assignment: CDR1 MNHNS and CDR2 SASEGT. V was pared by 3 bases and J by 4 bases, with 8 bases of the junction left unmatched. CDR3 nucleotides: TGTGCCAGCAGTGATAGAAACAGGGGGGATAATCAGCCCCAGCATTTT. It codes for CASSDRNRGDNQPQHF.

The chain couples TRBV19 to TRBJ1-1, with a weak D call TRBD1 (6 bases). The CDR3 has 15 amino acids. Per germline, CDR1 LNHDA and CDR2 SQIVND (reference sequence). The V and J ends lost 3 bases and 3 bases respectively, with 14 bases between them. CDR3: CASSIGGARYTEAFF. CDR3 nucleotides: TGTGCCAGTAGTATCGGGGGGGCGCGGTACACTGAAGCTTTCTTT.

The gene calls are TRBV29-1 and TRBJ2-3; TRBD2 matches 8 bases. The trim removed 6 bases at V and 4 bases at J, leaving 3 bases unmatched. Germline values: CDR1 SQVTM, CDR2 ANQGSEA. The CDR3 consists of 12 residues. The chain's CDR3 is CSVVSGADTQYF. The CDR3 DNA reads TGCAGCGTGGTTAGCGGGGCAGATACGCAGTATTTT.

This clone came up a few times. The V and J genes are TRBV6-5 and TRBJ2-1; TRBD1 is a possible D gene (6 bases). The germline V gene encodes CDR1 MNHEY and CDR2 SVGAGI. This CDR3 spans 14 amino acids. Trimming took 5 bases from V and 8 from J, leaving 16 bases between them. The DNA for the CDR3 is TGTGCCAGCAGTCAGCGACAGGTGGCCCATGAGCAGTTCTTC. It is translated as CASSQRQVAHEQFF.

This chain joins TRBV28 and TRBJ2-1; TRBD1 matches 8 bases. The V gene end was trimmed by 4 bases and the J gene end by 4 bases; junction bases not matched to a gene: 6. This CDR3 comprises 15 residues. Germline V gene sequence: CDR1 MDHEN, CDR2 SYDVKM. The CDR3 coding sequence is TGTGCCAGCAGTTCAGCCGGGACAGGTTACAATGAGCAGTTCTTC. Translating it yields CASSSAGTGYNEQFF.

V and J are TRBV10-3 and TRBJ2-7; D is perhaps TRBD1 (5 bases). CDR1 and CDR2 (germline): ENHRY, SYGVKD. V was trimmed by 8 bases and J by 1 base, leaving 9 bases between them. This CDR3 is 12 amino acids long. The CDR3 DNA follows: TGTGCCATCGGGGCCGCGTCCTACGAGCAGTACTTC. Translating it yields CAIGAASYEQYF.

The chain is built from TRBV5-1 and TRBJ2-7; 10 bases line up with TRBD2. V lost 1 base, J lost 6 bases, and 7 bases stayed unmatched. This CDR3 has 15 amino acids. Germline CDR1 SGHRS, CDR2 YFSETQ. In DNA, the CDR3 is TGCGCCAGCAGCTTGTCCGGACTAGCGGCGTCCGAGCAGTACTTC. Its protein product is CASSLSGLAASEQYF.

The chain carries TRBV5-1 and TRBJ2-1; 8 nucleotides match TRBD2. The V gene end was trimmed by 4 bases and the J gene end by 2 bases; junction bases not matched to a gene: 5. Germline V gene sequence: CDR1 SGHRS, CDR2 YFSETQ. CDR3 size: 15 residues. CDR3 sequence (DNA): TGCGCCAGCAGCACCGAGCGGGGGCCCTACAATGAGCAGTTCTTC. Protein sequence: CASSTERGPYNEQFF.

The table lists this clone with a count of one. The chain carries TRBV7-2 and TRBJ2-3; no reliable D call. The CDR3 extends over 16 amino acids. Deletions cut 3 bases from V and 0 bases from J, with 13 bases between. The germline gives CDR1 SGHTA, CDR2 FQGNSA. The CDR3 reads CASSFYPVSSTDTQYF. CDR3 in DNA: TGTGCCAGCAGCTTCTACCCGGTGTCTAGCACAGATACGCAGTATTTT.

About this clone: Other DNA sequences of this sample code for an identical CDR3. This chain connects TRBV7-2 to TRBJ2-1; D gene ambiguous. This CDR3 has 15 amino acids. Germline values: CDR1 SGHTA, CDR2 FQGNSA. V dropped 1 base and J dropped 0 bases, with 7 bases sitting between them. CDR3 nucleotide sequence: TGTGCCAGCAGCTTAGATCGGAGCTCCTACAATGAGCAGTTCTTC. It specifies CASSLDRSSYNEQFF.

The CDR3: CSVVGGASGNTIYF. The CDR3 nucleotides read TGCAGCGTTGTCGGGGGGGCGTCTGGAAACACCATATATTTT. This chain connects TRBV29-1 to TRBJ1-3; possibly TRBD1 for D (6 bases). Looked up from germline, CDR1 is SQVTM and CDR2 is ANQGSEA. V was trimmed by 4 bases and J by 1 base, leaving 11 bases between them. The CDR3 consists of 14 residues.

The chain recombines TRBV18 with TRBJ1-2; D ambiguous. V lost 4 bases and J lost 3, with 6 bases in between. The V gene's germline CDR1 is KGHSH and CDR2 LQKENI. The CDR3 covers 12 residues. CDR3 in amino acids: CASSQADYGYTF. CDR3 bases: TGTGCCAGCTCACAGGCAGACTATGGCTACACCTTC.

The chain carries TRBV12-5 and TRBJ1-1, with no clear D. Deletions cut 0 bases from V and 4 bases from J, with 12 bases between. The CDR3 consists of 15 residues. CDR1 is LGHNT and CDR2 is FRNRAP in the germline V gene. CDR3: CASGLVVAGVTEAFF. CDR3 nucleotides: TGTGCTAGTGGTTTGGTAGTAGCGGGAGTCACTGAAGCTTTCTTT.

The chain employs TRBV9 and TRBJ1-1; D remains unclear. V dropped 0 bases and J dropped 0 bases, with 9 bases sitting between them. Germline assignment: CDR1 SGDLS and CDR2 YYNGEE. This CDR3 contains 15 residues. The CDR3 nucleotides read TGTGCCAGCAGCGTAGGCGGCAACATGAACACTGAAGCTTTCTTT. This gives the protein CASSVGGNMNTEAFF.

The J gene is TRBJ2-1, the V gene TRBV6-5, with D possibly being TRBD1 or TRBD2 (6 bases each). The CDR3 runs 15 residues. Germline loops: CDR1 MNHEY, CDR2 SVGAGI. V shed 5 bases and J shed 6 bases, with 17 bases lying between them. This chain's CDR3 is CASSQGWGTANEQFF. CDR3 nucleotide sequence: TGTGCCAGCAGTCAGGGGTGGGGGACTGCCAATGAGCAGTTCTTC.

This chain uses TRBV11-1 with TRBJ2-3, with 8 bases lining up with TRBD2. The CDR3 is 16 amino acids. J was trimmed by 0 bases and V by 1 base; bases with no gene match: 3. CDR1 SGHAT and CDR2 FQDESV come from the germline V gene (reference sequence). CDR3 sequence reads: CASSLDASGSTDTQYF. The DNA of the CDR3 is TGTGCCAGCAGCTTAGACGCTAGCGGGAGCACAGATACGCAGTATTTT.

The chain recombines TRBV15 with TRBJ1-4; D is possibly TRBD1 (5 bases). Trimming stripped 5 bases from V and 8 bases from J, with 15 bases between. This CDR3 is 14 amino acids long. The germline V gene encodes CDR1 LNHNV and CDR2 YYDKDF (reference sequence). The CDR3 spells CATSGGRGLEKLFF. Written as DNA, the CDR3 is TGTGCCACCAGCGGGGGACGGGGACTCGAAAAACTGTTTTTT.

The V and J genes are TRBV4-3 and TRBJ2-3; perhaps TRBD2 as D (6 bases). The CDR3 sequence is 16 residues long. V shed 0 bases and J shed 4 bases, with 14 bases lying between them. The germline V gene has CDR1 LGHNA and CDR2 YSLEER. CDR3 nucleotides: TGCGCCAGCAGCCAAGACGGAGGGACCATCTCAGATACGCAGTATTTT. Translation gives CASSQDGGTISDTQYF.